This T cell receptor beta chain stems from a study of HIV-infected patients and healthy controls. In the case of this clonotype: Its antigen is undetermined.

Study outcomes and limitations: Compared with controls, mean Gini indices were significantly raised in HIV-infected repertoires, possibly indicating oligoclonality. The seeming recovery of the Gini index after therapy in HIV-infected patients vanished in size-matched data.

All unsorted peripheral T cells were captured because whole blood was used without fractionation. 450 to 600 ng RNA was reverse transcribed with alpha and beta constant-region primers. Each of the alpha and beta chains got its own library through chain-specific third strand synthesis with indices. TCRdb re-derived calls from the 5' RACE reads in MiXCR, one entry per CDR3 protein. The repertoire holds about 14,000 distinct CDR3 sequences, with roughly 9.9% as singletons. CDR3 size: 16 residues. Per germline, CDR1 WSHSY and CDR2 SAAADI. With 4 bases removed from V and 4 bases from J, the gap between germline ends came to 14 bases.

The clonotype originates from an adult in good health. The V gene is TRBV10-2, the J gene TRBJ1-6; no clear D gene. Input material: blood. CDR3 DNA: TGCGCCAGCAGTGGGCCAGGCGGAGGTTATAATTCACCCCTCCACTTT. Amino acids: CASSGPGGGYNSPLHF.